This note documents a single TCR beta chain sequence. The sample originates from a study of shared clonotypes between healthy human individuals. V trimming: 1 base; J trimming: 3 bases; junction bases outside the gene matches: 7. CDR1 is SGHNT, CDR2 YYREEE, per germline (reference sequence). The CDR3 sequence is 15 residues long. The assay was immunoSEQ multiplex PCR, and TCRdb's table has in-frame clones only and misses some. The table records a few hundred thousand clones, around 67% of them present only once. This sequence joins TRBV5-4 and TRBJ2-7, with TRBD2 identical over 7 bases. The receptor comes from a man under 40 in good health. The sample comprised memory CD4+ T cells sorted from blood. Subset: CD45RA-negative fraction. The CDR3 DNA sequence: TGTGCCAGCAGCTTGAGGCGGGAGAGAAGCTACGAGCAGTACTTC. Residues: CASSLRRERSYEQYF.